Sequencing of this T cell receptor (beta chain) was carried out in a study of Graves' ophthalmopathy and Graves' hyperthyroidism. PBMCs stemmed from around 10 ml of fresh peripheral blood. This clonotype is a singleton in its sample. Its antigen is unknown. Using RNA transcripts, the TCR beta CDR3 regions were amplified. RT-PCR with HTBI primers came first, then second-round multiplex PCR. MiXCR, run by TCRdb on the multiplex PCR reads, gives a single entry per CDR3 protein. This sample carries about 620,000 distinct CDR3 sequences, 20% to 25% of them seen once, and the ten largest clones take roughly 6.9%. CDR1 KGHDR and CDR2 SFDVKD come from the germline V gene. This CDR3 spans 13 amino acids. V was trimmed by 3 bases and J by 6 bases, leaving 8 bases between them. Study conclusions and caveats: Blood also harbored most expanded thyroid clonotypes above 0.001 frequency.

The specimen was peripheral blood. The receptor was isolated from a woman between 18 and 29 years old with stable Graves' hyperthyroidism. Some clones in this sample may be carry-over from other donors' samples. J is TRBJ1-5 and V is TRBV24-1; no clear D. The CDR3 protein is CATSDHNSQPQHF. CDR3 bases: TGTGCCACCAGTGATCATAACAGTCAGCCCCAGCATTTT.